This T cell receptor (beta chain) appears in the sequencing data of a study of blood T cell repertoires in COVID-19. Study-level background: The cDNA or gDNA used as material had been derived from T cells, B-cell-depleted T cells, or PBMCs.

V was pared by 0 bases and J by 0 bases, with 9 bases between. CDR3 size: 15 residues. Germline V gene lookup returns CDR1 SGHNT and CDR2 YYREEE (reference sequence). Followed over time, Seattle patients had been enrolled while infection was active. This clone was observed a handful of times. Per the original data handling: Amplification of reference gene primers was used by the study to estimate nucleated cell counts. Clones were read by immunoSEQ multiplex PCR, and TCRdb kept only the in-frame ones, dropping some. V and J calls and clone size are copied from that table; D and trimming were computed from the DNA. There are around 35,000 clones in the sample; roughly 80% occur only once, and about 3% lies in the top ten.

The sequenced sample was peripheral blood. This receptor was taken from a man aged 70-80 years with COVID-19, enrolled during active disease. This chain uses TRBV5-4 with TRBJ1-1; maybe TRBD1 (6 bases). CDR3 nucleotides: TGTGCCAGCAGCTTGGTACAGGGCCTGAACACTGAAGCTTTCTTT. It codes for CASSLVQGLNTEAFF.